The 7 T cell receptor beta chains in this list originate from one sample, sequenced in a study of T cells in narcolepsy listed by TCRdb under 2018. Library generation was performed with the immunoSEQ multiplex PCR assay. TCRdb took this table from immuneACCESS and kept in-frame rearrangements with V and J called. Such tables lack part of the clones; where checked against another copy, unresolved V genes explain under half of the gap, and the rest is unexplained. The sample table lists roughly 32,000 clones, 80% to 90% of them with a count of one. The ten biggest clones cover approximately 1.2% of the sample. Sequencing used CD45RA- memory CD4+ T cells from PBMCs. In light of the paper, this sample's cell subset or site label describes: memory T cells sorted ex vivo from peripheral blood. All receptors come from a human donor with narcolepsy.

This chain joins TRBV30 and TRBJ1-4; D gene ambiguous. The ends were cut back, 1 base at V and 13 bases at J, with 10 bases in the middle. CDR3 length: 11 residues. Germline V lookup: CDR1 GTSNPN, CDR2 SVGIG (reference sequence). CDR3 DNA sequence: TGTGCCTGGAGTGACGCATGGGGACTGTTTTTT. This encodes CAWSDAWGLFF.

The rearrangement uses TRBV9 and TRBJ1-5, with D unclear. The CDR3 loop spans 15 amino acids. Trimming pared 2 bases from V and 7 bases from J, leaving 16 bases between. Germline assignment: CDR1 SGDLS and CDR2 YYNGEE. The CDR3 protein is CASSVDGDLGQPQHF. The CDR3 bases are TGTGCCAGCAGCGTGGATGGGGATTTGGGGCAGCCCCAGCATTTT.

This sequence joins TRBV19 and TRBJ1-2; the D gene is possibly TRBD1 (6 bases). The CDR3 length is 15 residues. Between the trimmed V and J ends, which lost 6 bases and 4 bases, there was a span of 18 bases. The germline gives CDR1 LNHDA, CDR2 SQIVND (reference sequence). This CDR3 reads CASSAGATVGYGYTF. The CDR3 bases are TGTGCCAGTAGCGCAGGGGCAACTGTTGGCTATGGCTACACCTTC. Drawing the rest from reference TRBV19 and TRBJ1-2, the complete variable domain is DGGITQSPKYLFRKEGQNVTLSCEQNLNHDAMYWYRQDPGQGLRLIYYSQIVNDFQKGDIAEGYSVSREKKESFPLTVTSAQKNPTAFYLCASSAGATVGYGYTFGSGTRLTVV.

This chain joins TRBV7-8 and TRBJ1-5; tentatively, D is TRBD1 (6 bases). From germline, CDR1 is SGHVS and CDR2 FQNEAQ. CDR3 length: 14 amino acids. The V end was cut by 3 bases, the J end by 5 bases, with 11 bases between. Here the CDR3 reads CASSLSGAHQPQHF. For the CDR3, the DNA is TGTGCCAGCAGCTTGTCAGGGGCTCATCAGCCCCAGCATTTT.

The rearrangement links TRBV5-1 to TRBJ2-1, with 9 bases fitting TRBD2. CDR3 length equals 18 residues. V lost 3 bases to trimming and J lost 0 bases; unmatched junction nucleotides: 10. Germline lookup yields CDR1 SGHRS and CDR2 YFSETQ. The CDR3 protein is CASSSQPSGMSSYNEQFF. For the CDR3, the DNA is TGCGCCAGCAGCTCGCAACCTAGCGGGATGAGCTCCTACAATGAGCAGTTCTTC. Looking up the rest from reference TRBV5-1 and TRBJ2-1 gives the full variable domain: KAGVTQTPRYLIKTRGQQVTLSCSPISGHRSVSWYQQTPGQGLQFLFEYFSETQRNKGNFPGRFSGRQFSNSRSEMNVSTLELGDSALYLCASSSQPSGMSSYNEQFFGPGTRLTVL.

This chain links TRBV2 with TRBJ1-5, with D hard to call. Germline CDR1 and CDR2: SNHLY and FYNNEI. The CDR3 contains 15 residues. V was cut by 0 bases and J by 3 bases, with 9 bases left in between. The CDR3 bases are TGTGCCAGCAGTGAAGCAAAGACTTACAATCAGCCCCAGCATTTT. Encoded protein: CASSEAKTYNQPQHF.

V is TRBV7-9 and J is TRBJ2-7, with 7 bases aligning to TRBD1. Germline CDR1 and CDR2: SEHNR and FQNEAQ (reference sequence). The CDR3 runs 13 residues. The V segment lost 1 base and the J segment 6 bases; nucleotides outside the gene matches: 3. For the CDR3, the DNA is TGTGCCAGCAGCTTAGGGGACAGAACCGAGCAGTACTTC. Protein product: CASSLGDRTEQYF.